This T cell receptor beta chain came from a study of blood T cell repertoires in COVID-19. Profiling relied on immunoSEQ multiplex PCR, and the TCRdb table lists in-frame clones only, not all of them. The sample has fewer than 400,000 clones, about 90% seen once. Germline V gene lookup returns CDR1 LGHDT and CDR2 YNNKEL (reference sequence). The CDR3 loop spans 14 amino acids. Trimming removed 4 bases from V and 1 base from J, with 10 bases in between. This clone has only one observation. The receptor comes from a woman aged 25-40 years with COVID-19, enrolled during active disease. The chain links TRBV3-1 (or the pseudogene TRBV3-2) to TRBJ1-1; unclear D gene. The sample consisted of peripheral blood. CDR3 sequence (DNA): TGTGCCAGCAGCCCCGGACTGAAGAACACTGAAGCTTTCTTT. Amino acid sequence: CASSPGLKNTEAFF.